This T cell receptor (beta chain) was sequenced for a study of shared clonotypes between healthy human individuals. Profiling relied on immunoSEQ multiplex PCR, and the TCRdb table lists in-frame clones only, not all of them. Seen here are millions of clones, approximately 95% observed once, and the top ten hold 0.1% to 0.15%. Germline V gene lookup returns CDR1 GTSNPN and CDR2 SVGIG (reference sequence). The CDR3 loop spans 15 amino acids. V was pared by 4 bases and J by 1 base, with 15 bases between. Sequenced material: naive CD4+ T cells sorted from blood. Subset noted: CD45RA+ positively selected. This sequence originates from a man aged 18 to 29 in good health. The genes are TRBV30 and TRBJ2-3; D might be TRBD1 (5 bases). The CDR3 sequence: CAWTPATDRTDTQYF. The CDR3 DNA reads TGTGCCTGGACCCCCGCGACAGACCGCACAGATACGCAGTATTTT.